The clone carrying this T cell receptor beta chain was recorded only once. The source of the sample is a study of blood T cell repertoires in COVID-19. In the study overall: The cDNA or gDNA used as material had been derived from T cells, B-cell-depleted T cells, or PBMCs.

Authors' processing steps: Nucleated cell number was recorded as an estimate derived from reference gene primer amplification. Only in-frame clones appear in the TCRdb table, and some are missing; sequencing was by immunoSEQ multiplex PCR. From that table come the V and J calls and clone size; the DNA was used to work out D and trimming. The sample carries about 89,000 clones, roughly 96% recorded once. J was trimmed by 7 bases and V by 10 bases; bases with no gene match: 6. CDR3 length: 11 residues. The germline V gene encodes CDR1 MDHEN and CDR2 SYDVKM. The chain joins TRBV28 to TRBJ2-7; 8 bases are a match to TRBD2. Specimen: peripheral blood. This clonotype was sampled from a human donor with active COVID-19. The donor label of this sample is uncertain. The CDR3 loop is CATRLAREQYF. Written as DNA, the CDR3 is TGTGCCACCCGACTAGCGCGTGAGCAGTACTTC.